The 11 T cell receptor beta chains listed next were all sequenced from one sample in a study of PD-1 blockade in classical Hodgkin lymphoma (dated by TCRdb to between 2020 and 2021). The time point label here, explained by the study, means: cycle 4 day 1 (C4D1), after 5 to 7 weeks of nivolumab. All trial patients had relapsed after autologous stem cell transplantation, with cohorts A, B and C differing in prior brentuximab vedotin exposure. CD4+ T cells were purified from thawed PBMCs by magnetic negative selection with a Miltenyi CD4+ T cell isolation kit. Libraries were prepared through the immunoSEQ multiplex PCR assay. Imported from immuneACCESS, the table was reduced by TCRdb to in-frame sequences with V and J called. These copies leave out some clones; in studies compared against another copy, an unresolved V gene accounts for under half, and the cause of the remainder is not known. For this sample there are 32,000 or so clones; about 85% appear just once. The top ten hold more than 0.35% of the sample.

The sequencing here drew on CD4+ T cells from blood, taken before the fourth cycle of nivolumab. These TCRs come from a human donor with classical Hodgkin lymphoma.

V and J are TRBV28 and TRBJ2-3; 7 bases fit TRBD1. Trimming removed 5 bases from V and 1 base from J; junction bases left unmatched: 6. In germline, CDR1 is MDHEN, CDR2 SYDVKM. CDR3 length: 15 residues. CDR3 coding DNA: TGTGCCAGCAGTGGATACAGGGGAGGCACAGATACGCAGTATTTT. Its translation is CASSGYRGGTDTQYF.

This clone has more than one count but fewer than ten. At the DNA level, this CDR3 is encoded by other sequences in the same sample as well. The chain combines TRBV5-1 with TRBJ1-6; no clear D gene. Trimming shortened V by 0 bases and J by 7 bases, and 5 bases separated the two germline ends. The CDR3 runs 13 residues. Germline V CDR1 and CDR2: SGHRS, YFSETQ. The DNA of the CDR3 is TGCGCCAGCAGCTTGGATCCAAATTCACCCCTCCACTTT. This translates into CASSLDPNSPLHF.

This chain connects TRBV27 to TRBJ2-3; 12 bases map to TRBD1. This CDR3 is built from 15 residues. Germline CDR1 MNHEY, CDR2 SMNVEV (reference sequence). The ends lost 8 bases at V and 7 bases at J; junction bases unmatched: 10. CDR3 bases: TGTGCCAGCGGTGTGGGGACAGGGGGCATGAATACGCAGTATTTT. It yields the protein CASGVGTGGMNTQYF.

The chain employs TRBV28 and TRBJ1-2; D gene ambiguous. V was pared by 3 bases and J by 4 bases, with 15 bases between. CDR1 and CDR2 (germline): MDHEN, SYDVKM. The CDR3 length is 15 residues. Here the CDR3 reads CASSLVLGAGYGYTF. The CDR3 nucleotides read TGTGCCAGCAGTTTGGTTCTCGGTGCAGGCTATGGCTACACCTTC.

The chain carries TRBV2 and TRBJ2-3, with D unclear. V was trimmed by 6 bases and J by 5 bases, leaving 12 bases between them. Germline V gene lookup returns CDR1 SNHLY and CDR2 FYNNEI. This CDR3 has 13 residues. In DNA, the CDR3 is TGTGCCAGCAGGGAGAGCGTGGTAGATACGCAGTATTTT. Translating it yields CASRESVVDTQYF. Supplemented by reference TRBV2 and TRBJ2-3, the full variable domain reads EPEVTQTPSHQVTQMGQEVILRCVPISNHLYFYWYRQILGQKVEFLVSFYNNEISEKSEIFDDQFSVERPDGSNFTLKIRSTKLEDSAMYFCASRESVVDTQYFGPGTRLTVL.

In this sample, this clone turned up once. This sequence joins TRBV5-5 and TRBJ1-5; 8 positions match TRBD1. Germline V gene data show CDR1 as SGHKS and CDR2 as YYEKEE (reference sequence). The CDR3 contains 15 residues. The V gene end was trimmed by 1 base and the J gene end by 0 bases; junction bases not matched to a gene: 0. Here the CDR3 reads CASSLTGGSNQPQHF. CDR3 bases: TGTGCCAGCAGCTTGACAGGGGGTAGCAATCAGCCCCAGCATTTT.

This clone showed up just once. V and J are TRBV5-8 and TRBJ1-3, with D possibly TRBD1 on 6 matching bases. V dropped 0 bases and J dropped 0 bases, with 10 bases sitting between them. Germline loops: CDR1 SGHTS, CDR2 YDEGEE. The CDR3 consists of 16 residues. The CDR3 reads CASSLEQGHSGNTIYF. The DNA of the CDR3 is TGTGCCAGCAGCTTGGAACAGGGCCACTCTGGAAACACCATATATTTT.

This clone was picked up a small number of times. This chain uses TRBV27 with TRBJ1-2; 8 bases fit TRBD1. J gave up 6 bases and V 5 bases, and 2 bases lay outside the gene matches. Germline V gene data show CDR1 as MNHEY and CDR2 as SMNVEV (reference sequence). CDR3 size: 12 residues. The CDR3 spells CASSRTGNGYTF. The CDR3 bases are TGTGCCAGCAGTAGGACAGGGAATGGCTACACCTTC.

This clone turned up a few times. The chain uses TRBV29-1 and TRBJ1-1; no definite D call. The V end was cut by 4 bases, the J end by 11 bases, with 14 bases between. CDR3 length equals 11 residues. The germline gives CDR1 SQVTM, CDR2 ANQGSEA. This CDR3 reads CSVAETLDAFF. Here the CDR3 DNA reads TGCAGCGTTGCGGAAACTCTCGATGCTTTCTTT.

The CDR3 protein is CASSPHDRGRSYEQYF. The DNA for the CDR3 is TGTGCCAGCAGTCCCCACGACAGGGGACGTTCCTACGAGCAGTACTTC. The rearrangement joins TRBV27 to TRBJ2-7; 8 nucleotides match TRBD1. J lost 1 base, V lost 5 bases, and 10 bases had no gene match. CDR3 length: 16 residues. Germline V gene lookup returns CDR1 MNHEY and CDR2 SMNVEV (reference sequence).

The chain uses TRBV7-9 and TRBJ2-3, with 11 nucleotides matching TRBD2. J was trimmed by 5 bases and V by 6 bases; bases with no gene match: 4. This CDR3 is built from 14 residues. Germline CDR1 reads SEHNR; CDR2 reads FQNEAQ (reference sequence). The CDR3 here is CASRGSGRGDTQYF. CDR3 nucleotides: TGTGCCAGCAGAGGTAGCGGGAGGGGAGATACGCAGTATTTT.